What follows are 30 T cell receptor beta chains derived from one specimen sequenced in a study of cytomegalovirus exposure and HLA in healthy donors. The PCR ran on 60 Vbeta and 13 Jbeta primers. Using immunoSEQ multiplex PCR, the repertoire was profiled, and TCRdb retains in-frame clones only, with some absent. The sample yields over 100,000 clones, around 77% seen once. Material for sequencing was PBMCs. The receptors come from a man in his forties or fifties in good health and CMV-seropositive.

The rearrangement links TRBV5-1 to TRBJ2-5, with 13 bases aligning to TRBD2. From germline, CDR1 is SGHRS and CDR2 YFSETQ. The CDR3 runs 14 residues. The junction had 1 base not matched to a gene; V was cut back by 7 bases and J by 1 base. The CDR3 loop is CASGLAGAQETQYF. CDR3 sequence (DNA): TGCGCCAGCGGACTAGCGGGGGCCCAAGAGACCCAGTACTTC.

The chain recombines TRBV7-9 with TRBJ1-5; 9 nucleotides match TRBD1. V lost 1 base, J lost 0 bases, and 4 bases stayed unmatched. This CDR3 spans 17 amino acids. The germline V gene encodes CDR1 SEHNR and CDR2 FQNEAQ (reference sequence). The DNA for the CDR3 is TGTGCCAGCAGCTTAGTAGGGACAGGGAATAGCAATCAGCCCCAGCATTTT. Translating gives CASSLVGTGNSNQPQHF.

This clone was found a few times. J is TRBJ1-5 and V is TRBV5-5, with unresolved D. Trimming left V 2 bases short and J 2 bases short, with 14 bases between. This CDR3 has 16 amino acids. Germline V gene lookup returns CDR1 SGHKS and CDR2 YYEKEE (reference sequence). Written as DNA, the CDR3 is TGTGCCAGCAGCTTCGGGATGGGTGGGGGCAATCAGCCCCAGCATTTT. It encodes CASSFGMGGGNQPQHF. The variable domain in full, with the rest retrieved from reference TRBV5-5 and TRBJ1-5, is DAGVTQSPTHLIKTRGQQVTLRCSPISGHKSVSWYQQVLGQGPQFIFQYYEKEERGRGNFPDRFSARQFPNYSSELNVNALLLGDSALYLCASSFGMGGGNQPQHFGDGTRLSIL.

V and J are TRBV7-2 and TRBJ2-3; weak D call: TRBD2 (7 bases). The CDR3 is 13 amino acids. Trimming took 3 bases from V and 6 from J, leaving 10 bases between them. Germline V gene sequence: CDR1 SGHTA, CDR2 FQGNSA. CDR3 sequence (DNA): TGTGCCAGCAGCTTTGGGGGGGCGGATACGCAGTATTTT. Its translation is CASSFGGADTQYF.

The V call is TRBV7-9, the J call TRBJ2-5, with 12 positions matching TRBD1. The germline gives CDR1 SEHNR, CDR2 FQNEAQ (reference sequence). After removal of 5 bases from V and 5 bases from J, the junction contained 6 bases not matched to a gene. The CDR3 is 15 residues long. CDR3 amino acids: CASSPGTGGEETQYF. CDR3 nucleotides: TGTGCCAGCAGCCCAGGGACAGGGGGCGAGGAGACCCAGTACTTC.

This chain uses TRBV27 with TRBJ2-1; TRBD1 matches 8 bases. From germline, CDR1 is MNHEY and CDR2 SMNVEV (reference sequence). This CDR3 has 15 residues. The J segment lost 9 bases and the V segment lost 4 bases, leaving 11 bases of the junction unmatched. The CDR3 region has the DNA TGTGCCAGCAGTTCCCCGCCGACAGGGGATGCTGAGCAGTTCTTC. Translating it yields CASSSPPTGDAEQFF.

This clone was recorded once. This rearrangement joins TRBV7-2 to TRBJ2-5; 9 positions agree with TRBD1. The end of the DNA is better explained by TRBJ2-7, so the J call may be wrong. Germline CDR1 reads SGHTA; CDR2 reads FQGNSA. There are 15 residues in the CDR3. This chain's CDR3 is CASSRTGVQLYEQYF. CDR3 bases: TGTGCCAGCAGCCGGACAGGGGTCCAACTCTACGAGCAGTACTTC.

V gene TRBV28 combines with J gene TRBJ1-5; 7 bases fit TRBD1. Germline V CDR1 and CDR2: MDHEN, SYDVKM. The J segment lost 6 bases and the V segment lost 5 bases, leaving 13 bases of the junction unmatched. The length of the CDR3 is 16 residues. The CDR3 nucleotides are TGTGCCAGCAGTCAAAACCCCACCTCAGGGGGTCAGCCCCAGCATTTT. Protein product: CASSQNPTSGGQPQHF.

The rearrangement links TRBV27 to TRBJ2-7, with TRBD1 identical over 8 bases. CDR1 is MNHEY, CDR2 SMNVEV, per germline (reference sequence). The CDR3 is made up of 13 amino acids. Unmatched junction bases numbered 5, after V lost 5 bases and J lost 5 bases. CDR3 DNA sequence: TGTGCCAGCAGTCGAGACAGGGGCGACGAGCAGTACTTC. Translated, it gives CASSRDRGDEQYF.

Here the CDR3 reads CASRSMGQGKMNTEAFF. DNA for the CDR3: TGTGCAAGTCGCTCAATGGGTCAGGGGAAAATGAACACTGAAGCTTTCTTT. This chain connects TRBV12-2 to TRBJ1-1; no DNA check was done on the table's D call, TRBD1. TRBV12-2 is flagged as a pseudogene. This CDR3 contains 17 residues.

The rearrangement joins TRBV16 to TRBJ1-2; 7 bases agree with TRBD1. The CDR3 is 15 residues long. The V segment lost 4 bases and the J segment 5 bases; nucleotides outside the gene matches: 10. Germline CDR1 reads KGHSY; CDR2 reads FQNENV. CDR3 nucleotide sequence: TGTGCCAGCAGCCCAACCCCCGGGACAGTTTATGGCTACACCTTC. Amino acid sequence: CASSPTPGTVYGYTF.

This clone was counted a single time. This chain connects TRBV7-2 to TRBJ1-2; 8 bases are shared with TRBD1. With 6 bases clipped from V and 8 bases from J, the junction kept 8 bases outside the gene matches. Germline V gene data show CDR1 as SGHTA and CDR2 as FQGNSA. CDR3 length equals 13 residues. The CDR3 sequence is CASRPQGAEGYTF. In nucleotides, the CDR3 is TGTGCCAGCAGACCTCAGGGGGCGGAGGGCTACACCTTC.

The chain recombines TRBV4-3 with TRBJ2-7; possible D gene TRBD1, 6 bases. The germline V gene has CDR1 LGHNA and CDR2 YSLEER. The CDR3 runs 16 residues. Between the trimmed V and J ends, which lost 0 bases and 2 bases, there was a span of 14 bases. The CDR3 DNA is TGCGCCAGCAGCCAAGAAAGGGCCACAGGGCCCTACGAGCAGTACTTC. Its protein is CASSQERATGPYEQYF.

As regards this clone: Different DNA sequences within this sample yield the same CDR3. V and J are TRBV7-2 and TRBJ2-7; D ambiguous. This CDR3 has 12 amino acids. The germline gives CDR1 SGHTA, CDR2 FQGNSA. V lost 0 bases and J lost 2, with 2 bases in between. In DNA form, the CDR3 reads TGTGCCAGCAGCTTAGCCACCTACGAGCAGTACTTC. Its translation is CASSLATYEQYF.

This clone occurred a few times. This sequence joins TRBV27 and TRBJ2-7; tentative D call: TRBD2 (5 bases). The CDR3 loop spans 14 amino acids. From germline, CDR1 is MNHEY and CDR2 SMNVEV (reference sequence). V lost 5 bases and J lost 2, with 13 bases in between. For the CDR3, the DNA is TGTGCCAGCAGTACAATACTAGATCCCTACGAGCAGTACTTC. This codes for CASSTILDPYEQYF.

Only a few counts were recorded for this clone. The chain uses TRBV5-4 and TRBJ1-2; 8 bases line up with TRBD1. Germline-derived CDR1 and CDR2 are SGHNT and YYREEE (reference sequence). The CDR3 runs 15 residues. V shed 1 base, J shed 6 bases, and the junction held 8 bases outside the gene matches. The CDR3: CASSLQRQGTNGYTF. The CDR3 DNA sequence: TGTGCCAGCAGCTTGCAAAGACAGGGGACCAATGGCTACACCTTC.

V usage is TRBV5-1 and J usage is TRBJ1-4; TRBD1 is a possible D gene (5 bases). CDR3 length equals 15 residues. The V gene lost 0 bases and the J gene lost 3 bases, with 9 bases spanning the gap. Germline values: CDR1 SGHRS, CDR2 YFSETQ. DNA of the CDR3: TGCGCCAGCAGCTTGGAAGGGGAGGCTAATGAAAAACTGTTTTTT. Translation: CASSLEGEANEKLFF. The variable domain in full, with the rest retrieved from reference TRBV5-1 and TRBJ1-4, is KAGVTQTPRYLIKTRGQQVTLSCSPISGHRSVSWYQQTPGQGLQFLFEYFSETQRNKGNFPGRFSGRQFSNSRSEMNVSTLELGDSALYLCASSLEGEANEKLFFGSGTQLSVL.

The chain has TRBV7-9 and TRBJ2-3; 7 nucleotides align to TRBD1. The CDR3 has 17 residues. J lost 0 bases, V lost 2 bases, and 8 bases had no gene match. CDR1 is SEHNR and CDR2 is FQNEAQ in the germline V gene (reference sequence). The CDR3 bases are TGTGCCAGCAGCTTAAACCCTGACAGGGCTAGCACAGATACGCAGTATTTT. Its translation is CASSLNPDRASTDTQYF.

The count of this clone is one. The chain employs TRBV19 and TRBJ2-7; 7 nucleotides agree with TRBD1. The J segment lost 2 bases and the V segment lost 1 base, leaving 5 bases of the junction unmatched. The CDR3 has 15 amino acids. The germline V gene has CDR1 LNHDA and CDR2 SQIVND (reference sequence). The CDR3 spells CASSIGTGRAYEQYF. The CDR3 nucleotides are TGTGCCAGTAGTATAGGGACAGGACGTGCCTACGAGCAGTACTTC.

The chain couples TRBV4-1 to TRBJ2-1; D unresolved. Trimming left V 0 bases short and J 4 bases short, with 4 bases between. This CDR3 region has 13 residues. Germline V lookup: CDR1 MGHRA, CDR2 YSYEKL. This CDR3 is CASSQEQYNEQFF. CDR3 DNA sequence: TGCGCCAGCAGCCAAGAGCAGTACAATGAGCAGTTCTTC.

This chain links TRBV28 with TRBJ2-3; 8 bases agree with TRBD2. CDR1 MDHEN and CDR2 SYDVKM come from the germline V gene. V gave up 6 bases and J gave up 9 bases; unmatched junction bases: 14. The CDR3 consists of 15 residues. The CDR3 loop reads CASSQGLAVLPTQYF. In DNA, the CDR3 is TGTGCCAGCAGCCAAGGACTAGCCGTACTCCCAACGCAGTATTTT.

V is TRBV6-5 and J is TRBJ1-2; D unresolved. Germline CDR1 and CDR2: MNHEY and SVGAGI. This CDR3 is built from 15 residues. V lost 0 bases and J lost 4, with 12 bases in between. The chain's CDR3 is CASSYSPPVSYGYTF. CDR3 bases: TGTGCCAGCAGTTACTCACCCCCGGTGAGCTATGGCTACACCTTC.

J is TRBJ1-1 and V is TRBV27; 10 bases are a match to TRBD1. This CDR3 comprises 16 residues. CDR1 is MNHEY, CDR2 SMNVEV, per germline (reference sequence). Trimming at V came to 2 bases and at J to 4 bases, leaving 7 bases not matched to a gene. Written as DNA, the CDR3 is TGTGCCAGCAGTTTACTCTCGACAGGGGGCGGCACTGAAGCTTTCTTT. This translates into CASSLLSTGGGTEAFF.

This clone has just a few counts. The V call is TRBV6-5, the J call TRBJ1-1; D may be TRBD1 (5 bases). This CDR3 region has 14 residues. Trimming took 2 bases from V and 7 from J, leaving 14 bases between them. Germline V gene data show CDR1 as MNHEY and CDR2 as SVGAGI. DNA for the CDR3: TGTGCCAGCAGTTACAACCGGGGGGGAGGTGAAGCTTTCTTT. It codes for CASSYNRGGGEAFF.

The gene calls are TRBV6-6 and TRBJ1-5, with TRBD1 matching over 9 bases. V lost 5 bases to trimming and J lost 5 bases; unmatched junction nucleotides: 7. CDR1 is MNHNY, CDR2 SVGAGI, per germline (reference sequence). The CDR3 is 15 residues long. CDR3 sequence: CASSTGQGRDQPQHF. The CDR3 DNA reads as TGTGCCAGCAGTACGGGACAGGGCAGGGATCAGCCCCAGCATTTT.

V usage is TRBV7-8 and J usage is TRBJ2-3; D is ambiguous. The germline gives CDR1 SGHVS, CDR2 FQNEAQ. V gave up 0 bases and J gave up 2 bases, with 3 bases separating them. There are 13 residues in the CDR3. The CDR3 DNA follows: TGTGCCAGCAGCTTAGCGGCCACAGATACGCAGTATTTT. Protein sequence: CASSLAATDTQYF.

V gene TRBV6-5 combines with J gene TRBJ1-1; no reliable D call. The V end lost 6 bases, the J end lost 4 bases, and 15 bases lay between the germline ends. CDR3 size: 14 residues. Germline V lookup: CDR1 MNHEY, CDR2 SVGAGI. The DNA of the CDR3 is TGTGCCAGCAGGGCCGGGATTCCGGTCACTGAAGCTTTCTTT. Protein sequence: CASRAGIPVTEAFF.

The V and J genes are TRBV18 and TRBJ2-3; possible D gene TRBD1, 6 bases. V was clipped by 4 bases and J by 2 bases, with 13 bases between them. The germline V gene has CDR1 KGHSH and CDR2 LQKENI. The CDR3 is made up of 15 amino acids. The CDR3 bases are TGTGCCAGCTCACGACAGGACGCTTACACAGATACGCAGTATTTT. Residues: CASSRQDAYTDTQYF.

CDR3 sequence reads: CASSPMDRGAPDTQYF. As DNA, the CDR3 is TGTGCCAGCAGCCCAATGGACAGGGGAGCCCCAGATACGCAGTATTTT. The chain combines TRBV5-4 with TRBJ2-3; 9 positions agree with TRBD1. The germline gives CDR1 SGHNT, CDR2 YYREEE (reference sequence). Trimming at V came to 4 bases and at J to 4 bases, leaving 10 bases not matched to a gene. This CDR3 has 16 amino acids.

V and J are TRBV11-2 and TRBJ2-1; D remains unclear. Trimming left V 5 bases short and J 10 bases short, with 12 bases between. This CDR3 has 12 amino acids. Germline loops: CDR1 SGHAT, CDR2 FQNNGV. CDR3 nucleotide sequence: TGTGCCAGCAGCGGGCCGATCCGGGAGCAGTTCTTC. As protein: CASSGPIREQFF.